A selection of T cell receptor beta chains follows, all from one sample in a study of T cell changes during pregnancy in multiple sclerosis. Data came from immunoSEQ multiplex PCR; TCRdb stores just in-frame clones and leaves some out. This sample has 40,000 to 50,000 clones, with around 93% found just once. The input for sequencing was CD8+ T cells from peripheral blood mononuclear cells, taken in the third trimester of pregnancy. These receptors were taken from a female donor with multiple sclerosis, enrolled in a pregnancy study. Both conserved end residues are part of each CDR3. A D gene is named only where the DNA matches it firmly. Expanded clones are given a class, and other clones once, few, many or no size at all.

d_gene | j_gene | v_gene | abundance | CDR3nt | CDR3aa
TRBD2 | TRBJ2-3 | TRBV27 | NA | TGTGCCAGCAGCTGGGGGGGTACAGATACGCAGTATTTT | CASSWGGTDTQYF
NA | TRBJ2-5 | TRBV27 | NA | TGTGCCAGCAGTTTAGGAGGGAACCAAGAGACCCAGTACTTC | CASSLGGNQETQYF
NA | TRBJ1-1 | TRBV10-1 | NA | TGCGCCAGCAGTGAGTCCGACAGGACGTACACTGAAGCTTTCTTT | CASSESDRTYTEAFF
NA | TRBJ2-2 | TRBV7-8 | NA | TGTGCCAGCAGCGCCGGGACTTCCACCGGGGAGCTGTTTTTT | CASSAGTSTGELFF
NA | TRBJ2-5 | TRBV7-8 | NA | TGTGCCAGCAGCTTATCCCCGACAAGCCAAGAGACCCAGTACTTC | CASSLSPTSQETQYF
TRBD1 | TRBJ2-7 | TRBV28 | NA | TGTGCCAGCAATCGACAGGGGGCCCTCTACGAGCAGTACTTC | CASNRQGALYEQYF
TRBD1 | TRBJ1-5 | TRBV4-1 | NA | TGCGCCAGCAGCCAAACAGACAGGGGCGATCAGCCCCAGCATTTT | CASSQTDRGDQPQHF
TRBD1 | TRBJ2-3 | TRBV7-9 | NA | TGTGCCAGCAGCCCCCCCGGGACAGGGGACAGAGATACGCAGTATTTT | CASSPPGTGDRDTQYF
NA | TRBJ1-5 | TRBV28 | NA | TGTGCCAGCAGAGAAGCGACCCCGGGAGACAATCAGCCCCAGCATTTT | CASREATPGDNQPQHF
TRBD2 | TRBJ2-1 | TRBV27 | NA | TGTGCCAGCAGTTTACTAGCGGGAGGAAATGAGCAGTTCTTC | CASSLLAGGNEQFF
NA | TRBJ1-2 | TRBV7-5 | NA | TGTGCCAGAAGCTTAGTCCCAGGACAGTCTAACTATGGCTACACCTTC | CARSLVPGQSNYGYTF
NA | TRBJ1-5 | TRBV27 | NA | TGTGCCAGCAGTCCTATCAATTCCAATCAGCCCCAGCATTTT | CASSPINSNQPQHF
TRBD2 | TRBJ2-7 | TRBV9 | NA | TGTGCCAGCAGCTTGACTAGCGGGAGCCGCGAGCAGTACTTC | CASSLTSGSREQYF
TRBD1 | TRBJ1-2 | TRBV28 | NA | TGTGCCAGCAGTTCGGACAGGGATAAGATGCGGGGCTACACCTTC | CASSSDRDKMRGYTF
NA | TRBJ1-4 | TRBV9 | NA | TGTGCCAGCAGCGCCTACTCTGGGGGAGGCGAAAAACTGTTTTTT | CASSAYSGGGEKLFF
NA | TRBJ1-2 | TRBV6-5 | NA | TGTGCCAGCAGTTACTCGGCAGGGACTAACTATGGCTACACCTTC | CASSYSAGTNYGYTF
NA | TRBJ2-4 | TRBV15 | NA | TGTGCCACCAGTTTCAGGGGTTCCCAAAACATTCAGTACTTC | CATSFRGSQNIQYF
NA | TRBJ1-3 | TRBV27 | NA | TGTGCCAGCAGTCCACTACAGGGATCTGGAAACACCATATATTTT | CASSPLQGSGNTIYF
NA | TRBJ2-7 | TRBV4-3 | NA | TGCGCCAGCAGCCTAGGGGCCGGGCAGGGCTCCTACGAGCAGTACTTC | CASSLGAGQGSYEQYF
TRBD1 | TRBJ2-7 | TRBV5-1 | NA | TGCGCCAGCAGCTTGACACAGGGGAGCTACGAGCAGTACTTC | CASSLTQGSYEQYF
TRBD1 | TRBJ2-7 | TRBV19 | NA | TGTGCCAGTAGTATTAGCACAGGGGAATACTACGAGCAGTACTTC | CASSISTGEYYEQYF
NA | TRBJ2-7 | TRBV9 | NA | TGTGCCAGCAGCCCCCCAGGCGTTGACGAGCAGTACTTC | CASSPPGVDEQYF
NA | TRBJ2-5 | TRBV28 | NA | TGTGCCAGCAGTCGCGGGCTGGGGGCCTTCCAAGAGACCCAGTACTTC | CASSRGLGAFQETQYF
TRBD2 | TRBJ2-2 | TRBV7-3 | once | TGTGCCAGCAGCCCCCGGGGCGGGAGAAGTATGACCGGGGAGCTGTTTTTT | CASSPRGGRSMTGELFF
NA | TRBJ2-1 | TRBV19 | few | TGTGCCAGTAGTATAGACCTATTACAGGGATACAATGAGCAGTTCTTC | CASSIDLLQGYNEQFF
NA | TRBJ2-5 | TRBV7-9 | NA | TGTGCCAGCAGGGCGGGTGGGGAGACCCAGTACTTC | CASRAGGETQYF
TRBD2 | TRBJ2-1 | TRBV5-8 | NA | TGTGCCAGCAGCTGGGGGAGGGCCAATGAGCAGTTCTTC | CASSWGRANEQFF
TRBD2 | TRBJ2-2 | TRBV6-5 | NA | TGTGCCAGCAGTAGACTAGCGGGAGGGGCCGGGGAGCTGTTTTTT | CASSRLAGGAGELFF
NA | TRBJ2-3 | TRBV5-6 | NA | TGTGCCAGCAGCCACCCCCCGGGTCCTAGCACAGATACGCAGTATTTT | CASSHPPGPSTDTQYF
NA | TRBJ2-7 | TRBV27 | NA | TGTGCCAGCAGTTATTCTAGGTCCTCCTACGAGCAGTACTTC | CASSYSRSSYEQYF
TRBD2 | TRBJ2-1 | TRBV19 | NA | TGTGCCACGGGACTAGCGGGAGTGAATGAGCAGTTCTTC | CATGLAGVNEQFF
NA | TRBJ2-5 | TRBV4-2 | NA | TGTGCCAGCAGCCAAGGGCCCCCATGGAGTGAGACCCAGTACTTC | CASSQGPPWSETQYF
TRBD2 | TRBJ2-5 | TRBV11-2 | NA | TGTGCCAGCAGCTTAATGACTAGCGGGAAGGAGACCCAGTACTTC | CASSLMTSGKETQYF
NA | TRBJ2-2 | TRBV7-3 | NA | TGTGCCAGCAGCCTACAGGACACCGGGGAGCTGTTTTTT | CASSLQDTGELFF
NA | TRBJ1-1 | TRBV6-1 | NA | TGTGCCAGCTGGGGGGTCACTGAAGCTTTCTTT | CASWGVTEAFF
TRBD1 | TRBJ1-6 | TRBV7-6 | NA | TGTGCCAGCAGCTTGACCGGGACAGGGGGAGTTAATTCACCCCTCCACTTT | CASSLTGTGGVNSPLHF